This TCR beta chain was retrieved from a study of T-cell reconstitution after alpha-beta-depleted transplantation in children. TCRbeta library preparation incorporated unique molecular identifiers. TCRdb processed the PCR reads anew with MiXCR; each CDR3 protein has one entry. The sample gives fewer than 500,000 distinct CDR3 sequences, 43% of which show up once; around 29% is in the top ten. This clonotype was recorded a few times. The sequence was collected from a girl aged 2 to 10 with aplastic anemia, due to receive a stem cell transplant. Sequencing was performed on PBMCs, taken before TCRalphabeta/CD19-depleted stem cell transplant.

CDR3 sequence: CASSATPRSTDTQYF. Written as DNA, the CDR3 is TGTGCCAGCAGTGCCACCCCCCGGAGCACAGATACGCAGTATTTT. The V gene is TRBV6-1, the J gene TRBJ2-3; D call uncertain. This CDR3 spans 15 amino acids. V was clipped by 4 bases and J by 0 bases, with 11 bases between them. Germline V gene sequence: CDR1 MNHNS, CDR2 SASEGT.